The TCR beta chain under discussion was sequenced for a study of regulatory T cells in long-lasting Graves disease. Study results and caveats: Newly diagnosed patients had higher TCR diversity than persistent Graves' patients did. Patients with persistent disease showed a bias toward TRBV28, TRBJ1-2 and TRBJ2-5. Among the persistent patients, some 2,900 public clonotypes were shared, more than the roughly 970 shared among new patients.

Unmatched junction bases numbered 8, after V lost 1 base and J lost 5 bases. This CDR3 contains 16 residues. This clonotype was recorded at least ten times. No antigen is known for it. HTBI primers from iRepertoire and Arm-PCR of CDR3 regions yielded the TCR beta libraries. TCRdb passed the multiplex PCR reads through MiXCR, listing each CDR3 protein once. Here the sample spans 350,000 to 400,000 distinct CDR3 sequences, 15% to 18% being singletons. As to time point: newly diagnosed GD, antithyroid drugs for less than 3 months. After RNA was extracted from PBMCs, the TCR library was made from it. The authors diagnosed Graves' disease using American Thyroid Association guidelines.

Source: peripheral blood mononuclear cells (PBMCs), taken at new diagnosis, from a patient treated with antithyroid drugs. The chain recombines TRBV12-3 or TRBV12-4 with TRBJ2-1; 7 positions match TRBD1. The clonotype comes from a female donor with Graves disease. The chain's CDR3 is CASSLVLGTVDNEQFF. CDR3 DNA sequence: TGTGCCAGCAGTTTAGTTTTAGGGACAGTGGACAATGAGCAGTTCTTC.